This T cell receptor (beta chain) was observed in a study of CD8+ T cells in alopecia areata. Treatment of the sample: oral pan-JAK inhibitor, 5-10 mg twice daily. Individuals with alopecia areata gave both lesional scalp punch biopsies and peripheral blood for collection. This CDR3 is built from 13 residues. CDR1 is SGHTA and CDR2 is FQGTGA in the germline V gene. Trimming pared 3 bases from V and 5 bases from J, leaving 10 bases between. About this clone: Its target is not known.

After isolation, RNA underwent reverse transcription to generate cDNA as the sequencing template. Using immunoSEQ multiplex PCR, the repertoire was profiled, and TCRdb retains in-frame clones only, with some absent. The sample holds more than 110,000 clones, 54% seen once. Findings and caveats of the study: It was observed that many expanded lesional clones persisted in scalp and blood during tofacitinib.

The sequences come from CD8+ T cells sorted from blood, collected at week 4, from a patient treated with tofacitinib. The chain has TRBV7-3 and TRBJ2-5; tentatively, D is TRBD2 (6 bases). The sequence came from a human donor with alopecia areata. Written as DNA, the CDR3 is TGTGCCAGCAGCTTGGAGGGCTGGGAGACCCAGTACTTC. Protein sequence: CASSLEGWETQYF.